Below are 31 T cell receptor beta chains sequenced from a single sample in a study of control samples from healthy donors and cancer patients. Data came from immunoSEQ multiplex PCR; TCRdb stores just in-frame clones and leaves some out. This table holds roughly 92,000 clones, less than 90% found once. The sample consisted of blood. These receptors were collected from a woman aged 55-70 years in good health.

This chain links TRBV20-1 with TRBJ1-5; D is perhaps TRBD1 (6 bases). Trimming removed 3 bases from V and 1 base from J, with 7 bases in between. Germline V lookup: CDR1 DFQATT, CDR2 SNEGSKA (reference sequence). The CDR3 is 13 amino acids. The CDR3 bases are TGCAGTGCTAGTACAGGGAGCAATCAGCCCCAGCATTTT. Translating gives CSASTGSNQPQHF.

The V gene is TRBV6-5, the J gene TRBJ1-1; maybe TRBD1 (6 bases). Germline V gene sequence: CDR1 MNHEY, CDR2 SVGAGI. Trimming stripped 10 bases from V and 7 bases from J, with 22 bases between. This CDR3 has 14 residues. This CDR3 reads CATNRDGAVGEAFF. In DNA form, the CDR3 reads TGTGCCACCAACAGGGATGGGGCCGTCGGTGAAGCTTTCTTT.

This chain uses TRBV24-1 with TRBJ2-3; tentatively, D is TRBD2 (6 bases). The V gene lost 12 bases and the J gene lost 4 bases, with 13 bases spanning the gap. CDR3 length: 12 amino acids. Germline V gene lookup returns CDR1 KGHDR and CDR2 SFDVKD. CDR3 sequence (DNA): TGTGCCGTAGGAGCGGGTCCAGATACGCAGTATTTT. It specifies CAVGAGPDTQYF.

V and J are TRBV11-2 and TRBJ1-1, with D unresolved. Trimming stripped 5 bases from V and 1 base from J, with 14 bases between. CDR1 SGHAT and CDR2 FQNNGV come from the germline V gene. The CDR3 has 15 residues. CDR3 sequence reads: CASSIGRLQNTEAFF. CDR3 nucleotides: TGTGCCAGCAGCATAGGACGGCTGCAGAACACTGAAGCTTTCTTT.

The CDR3 protein is CAISGLAEPRVNEQFF. The CDR3 coding sequence is TGTGCCATCAGTGGATTAGCGGAACCGAGGGTCAATGAGCAGTTCTTC. This rearrangement joins TRBV10-3 to TRBJ2-1, with D possibly TRBD2 on 6 matching bases. Trimming stripped 4 bases from V and 6 bases from J, with 19 bases between. Germline CDR1 ENHRY, CDR2 SYGVKD. The CDR3 is 16 amino acids.

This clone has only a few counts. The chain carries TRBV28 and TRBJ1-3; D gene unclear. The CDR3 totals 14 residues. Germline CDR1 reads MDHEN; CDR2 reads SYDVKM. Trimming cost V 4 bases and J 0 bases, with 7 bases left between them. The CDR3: CASSSRASGNTIYF. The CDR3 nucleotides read TGTGCCAGCAGTTCCCGGGCCTCTGGAAACACCATATATTTT.

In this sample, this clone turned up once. This CDR3 reads CASSLSQYNTEAFF. CDR3 nucleotide sequence: TGTGCCAGCAGCTTATCCCAATACAACACTGAAGCTTTCTTT. This chain joins TRBV7-2 and TRBJ1-1, with no clear D. The CDR3 has 14 amino acids. V was trimmed by 2 bases and J by 2 bases, leaving 9 bases between them. Germline lookup yields CDR1 SGHTA and CDR2 FQGNSA.

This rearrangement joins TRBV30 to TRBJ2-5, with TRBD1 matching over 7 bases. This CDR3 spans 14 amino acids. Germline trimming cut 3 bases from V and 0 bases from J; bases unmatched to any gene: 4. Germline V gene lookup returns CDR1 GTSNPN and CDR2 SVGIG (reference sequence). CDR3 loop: CAWRETGYQETQYF. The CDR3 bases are TGTGCCTGGAGAGAGACAGGGTACCAAGAGACCCAGTACTTC.

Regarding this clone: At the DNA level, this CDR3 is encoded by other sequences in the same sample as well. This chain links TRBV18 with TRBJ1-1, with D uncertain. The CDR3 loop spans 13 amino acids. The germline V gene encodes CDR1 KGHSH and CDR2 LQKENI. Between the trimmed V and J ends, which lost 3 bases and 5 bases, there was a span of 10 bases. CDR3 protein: CASSPGLGTEAFF. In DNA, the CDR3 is TGTGCCAGCTCACCCGGGCTTGGGACTGAAGCTTTCTTT.

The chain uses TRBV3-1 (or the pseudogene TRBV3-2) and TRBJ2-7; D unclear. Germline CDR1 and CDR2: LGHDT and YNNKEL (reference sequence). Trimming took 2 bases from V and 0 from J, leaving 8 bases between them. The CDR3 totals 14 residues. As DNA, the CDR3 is TGTGCCAGCAGCCAACAACAGAGCTCCTACGAGCAGTACTTC. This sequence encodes CASSQQQSSYEQYF.

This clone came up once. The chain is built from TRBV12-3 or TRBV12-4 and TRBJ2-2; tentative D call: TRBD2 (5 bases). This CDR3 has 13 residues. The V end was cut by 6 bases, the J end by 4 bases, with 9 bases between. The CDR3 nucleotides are TGTGCCAGCAGCCGGCTAGCCACCGGGGAGCTGTTTTTT. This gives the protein CASSRLATGELFF.

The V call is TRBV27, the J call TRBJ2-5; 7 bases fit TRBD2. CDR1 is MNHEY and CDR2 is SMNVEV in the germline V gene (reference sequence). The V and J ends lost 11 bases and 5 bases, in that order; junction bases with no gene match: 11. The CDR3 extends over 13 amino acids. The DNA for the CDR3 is TGTGCCTCCTCCGGGGGGAGAGGCGAGACCCAGTACTTC. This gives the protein CASSGGRGETQYF.

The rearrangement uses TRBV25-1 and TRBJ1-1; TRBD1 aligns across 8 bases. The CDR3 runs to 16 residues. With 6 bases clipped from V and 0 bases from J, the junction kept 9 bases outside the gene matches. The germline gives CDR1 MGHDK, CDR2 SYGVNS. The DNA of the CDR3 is TGTGCCAGCAGCAAAGGACAGGGCCTCATGAACACTGAAGCTTTCTTT. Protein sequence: CASSKGQGLMNTEAFF.

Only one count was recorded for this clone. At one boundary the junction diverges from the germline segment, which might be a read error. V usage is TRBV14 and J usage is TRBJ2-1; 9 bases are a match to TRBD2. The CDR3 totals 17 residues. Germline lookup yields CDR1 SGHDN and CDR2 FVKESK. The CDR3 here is CPSRGHRGAGGQGEQFF. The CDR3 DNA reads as TGTCCCAGCCGCGGCCACCGGGGGGCGGGGGGGCAGGGTGAGCAGTTCTTC.

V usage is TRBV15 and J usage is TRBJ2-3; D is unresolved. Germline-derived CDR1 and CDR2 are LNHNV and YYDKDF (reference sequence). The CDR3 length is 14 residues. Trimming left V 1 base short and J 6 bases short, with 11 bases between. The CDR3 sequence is CATSRAPFSDTQYF. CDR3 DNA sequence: TGTGCCACCAGCAGAGCCCCGTTCAGCGATACGCAGTATTTT.

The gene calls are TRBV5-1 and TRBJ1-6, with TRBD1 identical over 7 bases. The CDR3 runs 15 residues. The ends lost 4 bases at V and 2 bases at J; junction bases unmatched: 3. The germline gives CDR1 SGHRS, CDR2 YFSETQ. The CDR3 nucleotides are TGCGCCAGCAGCGAAGGGACAGCCTATAATTCACCCCTCCACTTT. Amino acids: CASSEGTAYNSPLHF.

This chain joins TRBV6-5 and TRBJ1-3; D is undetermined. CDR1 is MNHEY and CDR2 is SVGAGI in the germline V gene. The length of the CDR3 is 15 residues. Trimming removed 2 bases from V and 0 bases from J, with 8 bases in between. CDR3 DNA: TGTGCCAGCAGTTACGGGTCAGGCTCTGGAAACACCATATATTTT. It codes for CASSYGSGSGNTIYF.

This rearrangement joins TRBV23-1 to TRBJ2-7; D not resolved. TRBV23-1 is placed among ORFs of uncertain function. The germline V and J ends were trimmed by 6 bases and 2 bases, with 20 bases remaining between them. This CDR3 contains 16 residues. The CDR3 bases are TGCGCCAGCAGACGGTTTGGTCCCGTAGCCCCCTACGAGCAGTACTTC. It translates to CASRRFGPVAPYEQYF.

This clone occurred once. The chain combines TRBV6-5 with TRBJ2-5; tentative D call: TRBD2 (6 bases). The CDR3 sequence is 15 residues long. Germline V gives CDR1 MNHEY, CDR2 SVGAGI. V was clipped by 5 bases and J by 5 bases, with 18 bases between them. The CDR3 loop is CASSNPRRGGETQYF. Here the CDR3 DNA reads TGTGCCAGCAGTAACCCGCGGAGGGGAGGCGAGACCCAGTACTTC.

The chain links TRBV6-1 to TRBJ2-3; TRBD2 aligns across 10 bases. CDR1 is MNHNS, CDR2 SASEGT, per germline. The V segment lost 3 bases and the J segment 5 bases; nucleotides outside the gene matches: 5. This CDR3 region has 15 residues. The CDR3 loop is CASSEVAGGGDTQYF. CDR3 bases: TGTGCCAGCAGTGAGGTAGCGGGGGGAGGAGATACGCAGTATTTT.

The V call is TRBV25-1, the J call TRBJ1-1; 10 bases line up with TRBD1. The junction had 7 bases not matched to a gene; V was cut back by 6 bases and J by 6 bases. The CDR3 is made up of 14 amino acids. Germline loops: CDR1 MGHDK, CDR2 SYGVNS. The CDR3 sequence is CASRRGTGDSEAFF. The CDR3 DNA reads TGTGCCAGCAGACGAGGGACAGGGGACTCTGAAGCTTTCTTT.

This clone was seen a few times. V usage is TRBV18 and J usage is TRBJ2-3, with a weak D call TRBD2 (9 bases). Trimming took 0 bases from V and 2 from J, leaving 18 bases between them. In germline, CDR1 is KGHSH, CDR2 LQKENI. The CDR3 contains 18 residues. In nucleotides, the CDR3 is TGTGCCAGCTCACCACCCAGGGGGCTAGCGGGACACACAGATACGCAGTATTTT. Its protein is CASSPPRGLAGHTDTQYF.

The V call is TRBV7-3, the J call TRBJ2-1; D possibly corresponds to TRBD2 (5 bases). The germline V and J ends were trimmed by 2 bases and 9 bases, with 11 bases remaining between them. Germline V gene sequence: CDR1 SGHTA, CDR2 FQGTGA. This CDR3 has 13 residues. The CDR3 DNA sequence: TGTGCCAGCAGCTTAGTCTCGGGGAGTGAGCAGTTCTTC. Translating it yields CASSLVSGSEQFF.

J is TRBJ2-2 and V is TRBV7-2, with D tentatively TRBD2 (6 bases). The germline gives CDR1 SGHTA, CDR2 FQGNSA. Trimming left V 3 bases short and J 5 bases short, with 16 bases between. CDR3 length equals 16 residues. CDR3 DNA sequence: TGTGCCAGCAGCTTGCAGCCTAGCGACTTAACCGGGGAGCTGTTTTTT. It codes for CASSLQPSDLTGELFF.

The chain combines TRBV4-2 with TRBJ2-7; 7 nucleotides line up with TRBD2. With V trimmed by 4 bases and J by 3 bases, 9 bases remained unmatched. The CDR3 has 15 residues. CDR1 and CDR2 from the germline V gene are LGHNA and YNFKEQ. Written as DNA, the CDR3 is TGTGCCAGCAGCCCAGGCCTTGGGGGGGACTACGAGCAGTACTTC. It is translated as CASSPGLGGDYEQYF.

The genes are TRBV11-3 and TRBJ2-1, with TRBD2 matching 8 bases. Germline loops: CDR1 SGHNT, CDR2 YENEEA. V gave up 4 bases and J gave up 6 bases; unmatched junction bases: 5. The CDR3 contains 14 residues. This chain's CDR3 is CASSWTGTSNEQFF. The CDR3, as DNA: TGTGCCAGCAGCTGGACCGGGACTAGCAATGAGCAGTTCTTC.

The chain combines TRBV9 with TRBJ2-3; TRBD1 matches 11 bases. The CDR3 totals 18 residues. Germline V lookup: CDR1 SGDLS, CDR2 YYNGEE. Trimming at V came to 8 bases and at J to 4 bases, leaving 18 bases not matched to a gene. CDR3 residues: CASSPGRTGGALADTQYF. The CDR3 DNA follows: TGTGCCAGTAGTCCGGGTAGGACAGGGGGCGCGTTGGCAGATACGCAGTATTTT.

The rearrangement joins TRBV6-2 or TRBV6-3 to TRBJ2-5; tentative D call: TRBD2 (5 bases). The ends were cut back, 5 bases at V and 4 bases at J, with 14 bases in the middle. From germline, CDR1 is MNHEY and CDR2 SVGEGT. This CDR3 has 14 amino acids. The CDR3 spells CASSDDYPGETQYF. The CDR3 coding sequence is TGTGCCAGCAGTGATGACTACCCGGGAGAGACCCAGTACTTC.

Written as DNA, the CDR3 is TGTGCCAGCTCACCACCGGGAGTTGTCAATCAGCCCCAGCATTTT. Translation: CASSPPGVVNQPQHF. The chain employs TRBV18 and TRBJ1-5, with D uncertain. V was clipped by 0 bases and J by 3 bases, with 9 bases between them. CDR3 size: 15 residues. CDR1 KGHSH and CDR2 LQKENI come from the germline V gene.

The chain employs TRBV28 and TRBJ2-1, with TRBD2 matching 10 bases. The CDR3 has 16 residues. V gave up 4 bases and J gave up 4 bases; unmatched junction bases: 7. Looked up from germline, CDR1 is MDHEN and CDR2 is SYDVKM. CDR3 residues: CASSSGGTSVYNEQFF. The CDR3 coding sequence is TGTGCCAGCAGTTCAGGGGGGACTAGCGTATACAATGAGCAGTTCTTC.

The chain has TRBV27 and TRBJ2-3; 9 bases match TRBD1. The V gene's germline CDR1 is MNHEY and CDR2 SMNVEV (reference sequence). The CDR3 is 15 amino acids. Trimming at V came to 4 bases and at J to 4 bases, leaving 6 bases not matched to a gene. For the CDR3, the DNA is TGTGCCAGCAGTTCAGGACAGGGGTGGGCAGATACGCAGTATTTT. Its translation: CASSSGQGWADTQYF.